The 24 T cell receptor beta chains listed next were all sequenced from one sample in a study of blood T cells in healthy people across ages. Using a J-beta primer mix together with a sample-barcoded 5' primer, a second PCR was run for roughly 6 to 12 cycles. One entry per CDR3 protein results from TCRdb running MiXCR on the 5' RACE reads. The sample shows approximately 1.5 million distinct CDR3 sequences, about 35% of them seen only once. Sequences were obtained from blood. These receptors came from a woman younger than 45 in good health.

J is TRBJ1-2 and V is TRBV3-1; D uncertain. This CDR3 has 14 amino acids. Germline V gives CDR1 LGHDT, CDR2 YNNKEL (reference sequence). The V and J ends lost 0 bases and 4 bases respectively, with 9 bases between them. Written as DNA, the CDR3 is TGTGCCAGCAGCCAAGAGCGGGTTTCCTATGGCTACACCTTC. This encodes CASSQERVSYGYTF.

The table lists this clonotype with many counts. The V and J genes are TRBV12-3 or TRBV12-4 and TRBJ2-7; D not certain. Trimming took off 6 bases at V and 4 bases at J, with 10 bases between the two ends. The CDR3 length is 12 residues. CDR3 nucleotides: TGTGCCAGCAGCCAACAGAGTTACGAGCAGTACTTC. It encodes CASSQQSYEQYF.

This clonotype came up a few times. This chain joins TRBV10-3 and TRBJ2-1; tentatively, D is TRBD2 (6 bases). Per germline, CDR1 ENHRY and CDR2 SYGVKD. Trimming removed 0 bases from V and 0 bases from J, with 15 bases in between. This CDR3 has 18 residues. CDR3 in DNA: TGTGCCATCAGTGAGTCGACGGTAGGAGGGAGCTCCTACAATGAGCAGTTCTTC. Residues: CAISESTVGGSSYNEQFF.

The chain couples TRBV9 to TRBJ2-4; D call uncertain. V was cut by 0 bases and J by 8 bases, with 12 bases left in between. Germline CDR1 reads SGDLS; CDR2 reads YYNGEE. This CDR3 contains 14 residues. The CDR3 DNA reads as TGTGCCAGCAGCGTAGTTGGGTTAGGCGACATTCAGTACTTC. Its translation is CASSVVGLGDIQYF.

This sequence joins TRBV20-1 and TRBJ2-5; the D call may be TRBD1 or TRBD2 (5 bases each). Germline lookup yields CDR1 DFQATT and CDR2 SNEGSKA (reference sequence). Between the trimmed V and J ends, which lost 1 base and 11 bases, there was a span of 26 bases. The CDR3 is 16 amino acids. Here the CDR3 DNA reads TGCAGTGCTAGAGGTCCCCGGGGCCGCTCCTACAATGAGCAGTACTTC. Protein sequence: CSARGPRGRSYNEQYF.

This clonotype has more than one count but fewer than ten. The chain joins TRBV20-1 to TRBJ2-1, with TRBD1 identical over 8 bases. The CDR3 consists of 15 residues. The J segment lost 3 bases and the V segment lost 6 bases, leaving 10 bases of the junction unmatched. Germline loops: CDR1 DFQATT, CDR2 SNEGSKA (reference sequence). The CDR3 DNA reads TGCAGTGCGGACAGGGAACACGGGGGCTACAATGAGCAGTTCTTC. Protein: CSADREHGGYNEQFF.

The chain uses TRBV20-1 and TRBJ2-5; D call uncertain. Trimming removed 2 bases from V and 4 bases from J, with 11 bases in between. This CDR3 comprises 13 residues. Germline V CDR1 and CDR2: DFQATT, SNEGSKA (reference sequence). The CDR3 reads CSARRRLGETQYF. The CDR3, as DNA: TGCAGTGCTAGACGGCGGCTGGGAGAGACCCAGTACTTC.

CDR3 coding DNA: TGTGCCAGCAGCTTTCCCCTCCTAGCGGGGGTGTACAATGAGCAGTTCTTC. Residues: CASSFPLLAGVYNEQFF. The V and J genes are TRBV7-9 and TRBJ2-1, with 10 bases that match TRBD2. The CDR3 has 17 residues. Germline CDR1 is SEHNR and CDR2 is FQNEAQ (reference sequence). With V trimmed by 3 bases and J by 4 bases, 9 bases remained unmatched.

The V gene is TRBV10-3, the J gene TRBJ2-3; D is unclear. The CDR3 covers 12 residues. Trimming cost V 5 bases and J 6 bases, with 9 bases left between them. CDR1 is ENHRY, CDR2 SYGVKD, per germline. The DNA for the CDR3 is TGTGCCATCAGTCCTCTCGGGGATACGCAGTATTTT. Translation: CAISPLGDTQYF.

This clonotype was observed a few times. This chain connects TRBV27 to TRBJ2-5; D may be TRBD2 (6 bases). Deletions cut 6 bases from V and 5 bases from J, with 16 bases between. Per germline, CDR1 MNHEY and CDR2 SMNVEV (reference sequence). The CDR3 runs to 14 residues. CDR3 bases: TGTGCCAGCAGAGAAATCGGAGGGGTCGAGACCCAGTACTTC. Protein product: CASREIGGVETQYF.

This clonotype was observed a few times. The chain has TRBV18 and TRBJ2-5, with a possible D match to TRBD1 (5 bases). The DNA matches TRBJ2-7 better at its end, which makes the J call doubtful. The CDR3 extends over 15 amino acids. Germline lookup yields CDR1 KGHSH and CDR2 LQKENI. Written as DNA, the CDR3 is TGTGCCAGCTCACTTTCTTACCAGGGTCCGTACGAGCAGTACTTC. Residues: CASSLSYQGPYEQYF.

The chain employs TRBV24-1 and TRBJ2-3; TRBD1 aligns across 8 bases. The germline V gene encodes CDR1 KGHDR and CDR2 SFDVKD. With V trimmed by 4 bases and J by 2 bases, 4 bases remained unmatched. This CDR3 is 15 amino acids long. CDR3 in DNA: TGTGCCACCAGTGACAACAGGGGGTCCACAGATACGCAGTATTTT. Amino acids: CATSDNRGSTDTQYF.

This clonotype was recorded a few times. The gene calls are TRBV30 and TRBJ2-7, with D possibly TRBD2 on 5 matching bases. This CDR3 is built from 13 residues. Germline V gene sequence: CDR1 GTSNPN, CDR2 SVGIG (reference sequence). With 0 bases removed from V and 6 bases from J, the gap between germline ends came to 12 bases. The CDR3, as DNA: TGTGCCTGGAGTGTATTGCTAGCCAGCGAGCAGTACTTC. Translated, it gives CAWSVLLASEQYF.

About this clonotype: Relative to the germline gene, one junction end is altered; a read error may explain this. The chain couples TRBV7-2 to TRBJ1-2, with D perhaps TRBD1 (6 bases). Germline V gene data show CDR1 as SGHTA and CDR2 as FQGNSA. The CDR3 length is 14 residues. This CDR3 is CACSLFTGSGGYTF. The CDR3 DNA sequence: TGTGCCTGCAGCTTATTTACAGGGTCGGGGGGCTACACCTTC.

The V gene is TRBV12-3 or TRBV12-4, the J gene TRBJ1-5, with D possibly matching TRBD1 (6 bases). The CDR3 has 15 amino acids. The V and J ends lost 5 bases and 1 base respectively, with 12 bases between them. For the CDR3, the DNA is TGTGCCAGCAGTCTTACACAGGGAAGCAATCAGCCCCAGCATTTT. This translates into CASSLTQGSNQPQHF.

The J gene is TRBJ2-5, the V gene TRBV6-1; 13 bases align to TRBD2. The CDR3 extends over 16 amino acids. Germline V CDR1 and CDR2: MNHNS, SASEGT. Trimming at V came to 7 bases and at J to 5 bases, leaving 10 bases not matched to a gene. The CDR3 is CASKPPRLAGGETQYF. CDR3 nucleotides: TGTGCCAGCAAACCTCCCCGACTAGCGGGGGGTGAGACCCAGTACTTC.

A few counts support this clonotype. V and J are TRBV4-2 and TRBJ2-5; TRBD2 matches at 9 bases. The CDR3 is 17 amino acids. J was trimmed by 1 base and V by 1 base; bases with no gene match: 7. Germline lookup yields CDR1 LGHNA and CDR2 YNFKEQ. DNA for the CDR3: TGTGCCAGCAGCCAAGGAGGGAAACTAGCGGGCCAAGAGACCCAGTACTTC. It specifies CASSQGGKLAGQETQYF.

Ten or more counts support this clonotype. The CDR3 region is CASTSSYEQYF. CDR3 nucleotides: TGTGCCAGCACCTCATCCTACGAGCAGTACTTC. V is TRBV11-2 and J is TRBJ2-7; D unresolved. From germline, CDR1 is SGHAT and CDR2 FQNNGV. CDR3 size: 11 residues. Trimming left V 7 bases short and J 1 base short, with 5 bases between.

This clonotype came up many times. V gene TRBV6-6 combines with J gene TRBJ2-1; TRBD2 aligns across 11 bases. Germline V CDR1 and CDR2: MNHNY, SVGAGI (reference sequence). This CDR3 contains 16 residues. V lost 6 bases, J lost 4 bases, and 8 bases stayed unmatched. The CDR3 spells CASRGLAGGSYNEQFF. The CDR3 DNA follows: TGTGCCAGCAGAGGTCTAGCGGGAGGCTCTTACAATGAGCAGTTCTTC.

This clonotype is categorized as medium-sized. The chain links TRBV20-1 to TRBJ2-1, with 8 bases that match TRBD2. CDR1 and CDR2 (germline): DFQATT, SNEGSKA (reference sequence). The J segment lost 5 bases and the V segment lost 5 bases, leaving 11 bases of the junction unmatched. This CDR3 spans 15 amino acids. The CDR3 here is CSAPPRAGAHNEQFF. In DNA form, the CDR3 reads TGCAGTGCTCCCCCCCGAGCGGGAGCCCACAATGAGCAGTTCTTC.

This clonotype was picked up a small number of times. The chain uses TRBV7-8 and TRBJ2-7, with 8 bases lining up with TRBD1. Per the germline V gene, CDR1 is SGHVS and CDR2 is FQNEAQ. J was trimmed by 6 bases and V by 6 bases; bases with no gene match: 25. This CDR3 region has 19 residues. CDR3 loop: CASRRQGQGANLWLGEQYF. The CDR3 DNA reads TGTGCCAGCAGACGACAAGGGCAGGGGGCGAATTTGTGGCTCGGCGAGCAGTACTTC.

J is TRBJ2-1 and V is TRBV7-3; tentatively, D is TRBD2 (6 bases). This CDR3 region has 16 residues. From germline, CDR1 is SGHTA and CDR2 FQGTGA. The V gene lost 6 bases and the J gene lost 3 bases, with 18 bases spanning the gap. CDR3 in amino acids: CASSPSPGADYNEQFF. The CDR3 DNA reads as TGTGCCAGCAGTCCATCCCCGGGAGCCGACTACAATGAGCAGTTCTTC.

CDR3 sequence: CASSRDRQGSQYF. CDR3 sequence (DNA): TGTGCCAGCAGCCGAGACCGACAGGGCTCGCAGTATTTT. The chain couples TRBV3-1 to TRBJ2-3; TRBD1 matches 7 bases. The CDR3 consists of 13 residues. Trimming at V came to 4 bases and at J to 10 bases, leaving 8 bases not matched to a gene. Germline CDR1 and CDR2: LGHDT and YNNKEL (reference sequence).

In nucleotides, the CDR3 is TGTGCCAGCAGTTCCCCGTCGCTCCGCCGGGGTACTGAAGCTTTCTTT. It encodes CASSSPSLRRGTEAFF. The chain combines TRBV6-5 with TRBJ1-1; D is ambiguous. V lost 4 bases and J 5 bases, leaving 20 bases between the germline ends. The CDR3 runs 16 residues. Germline lookup yields CDR1 MNHEY and CDR2 SVGAGI.